Presented here are 18 T cell receptor beta chains from one specimen sequenced in a study of glioma-infiltrating T cells. Amplification of TCR alpha and beta CDR3 regions from RNA used iRepertoire nested multiplex PCR. Each CDR3 protein gets one entry after TCRdb re-called the multiplex PCR reads with MiXCR. The profile shows roughly 120,000 distinct CDR3 sequences, 20% to 25% of them singletons. Sequenced material: glioma tissue, nonneoplastic brain tissue, or PBMCs (not recorded which). The receptors come from a human donor with low-grade glioma or glioblastoma, undergoing nonglioma brain surgery, or in good health (not recorded which).

There are many counts of this clonotype. The V and J genes are TRBV20-1 and TRBJ2-5; TRBD1 matches 7 bases. The CDR3 runs to 13 residues. Per germline, CDR1 DFQATT and CDR2 SNEGSKA (reference sequence). V gave up 5 bases and J gave up 4 bases; unmatched junction bases: 7. The CDR3 DNA is TGCAGTGCTGTATGGTCAGGGGGAGAGACCCAGTACTTC. Translated, it gives CSAVWSGGETQYF.

The chain combines TRBV6-6 with TRBJ2-7, with D possibly being TRBD2 (5 bases). Germline CDR1 is MNHNY and CDR2 is SVGAGI (reference sequence). Trimming took 8 bases from V and 0 from J, leaving 14 bases between them. The length of the CDR3 is 14 residues. CDR3 loop: CASPPVGASYEQYF. The CDR3 nucleotides are TGTGCCAGCCCCCCAGTGGGAGCCTCCTACGAGCAGTACTTC.

This clonotype was counted only a few times. This rearrangement joins TRBV7-9 to TRBJ1-1; no clear D. The ends were cut back, 5 bases at V and 0 bases at J, with 10 bases in the middle. Germline V gene data show CDR1 as SEHNR and CDR2 as FQNEAQ (reference sequence). This CDR3 has 14 amino acids. The CDR3 coding sequence is TGTGCCAGCAGCAACCTTCGACTGAACACTGAAGCTTTCTTT. This translates into CASSNLRLNTEAFF.

The sample holds a few counts of this clonotype. This rearrangement joins TRBV18 to TRBJ1-5; D gene uncertain. V was clipped by 3 bases and J by 2 bases, with 11 bases between them. The CDR3 consists of 15 residues. Germline lookup yields CDR1 KGHSH and CDR2 LQKENI. The CDR3 region has the DNA TGTGCCAGCTCACCTTTGTCCGGGGGCAATCAGCCCCAGCATTTT. Amino acids: CASSPLSGGNQPQHF.

The sample holds a few counts of this clonotype. This sequence joins TRBV3-1 and TRBJ1-1; no clear D gene. This CDR3 region has 13 residues. CDR1 is LGHDT and CDR2 is YNNKEL in the germline V gene (reference sequence). V lost 1 base, J lost 6 bases, and 9 bases lay in between. In nucleotides, the CDR3 is TGTGCCAGCAGCCAAGGCATCGTCGCTGAAGCTTTCTTT. It translates to CASSQGIVAEAFF.

This clonotype appeared a few times. This may come from a read error, since a much larger clone is one base off. The V call is TRBV20-1, the J call TRBJ1-2, with unresolved D. Per germline, CDR1 DFQATT and CDR2 SNEGSKA (reference sequence). The CDR3 spans 15 residues. The V gene lost 0 bases and the J gene lost 5 bases, with 16 bases spanning the gap. DNA of the CDR3: TGCAGTGCTAGAGATGGAAGGGCCCCTGCATATGGCTACACCTTC. Its protein is CSARDGRAPAYGYTF.

This clonotype was observed at least ten times. V gene TRBV25-1 combines with J gene TRBJ2-5; D is perhaps TRBD1 (5 bases). The CDR3 is made up of 16 amino acids. V dropped 2 bases and J dropped 3 bases, with 16 bases sitting between them. CDR1 is MGHDK and CDR2 is SYGVNS in the germline V gene. DNA for the CDR3: TGTGCCAGCAGTGAAGGATTGGGGCAGGGCGAAGAGACCCAGTACTTC. Encoded protein: CASSEGLGQGEETQYF.

The rearrangement uses TRBV15 and TRBJ2-3, with TRBD2 matching over 16 bases. The germline V gene encodes CDR1 LNHNV and CDR2 YYDKDF (reference sequence). The CDR3 is 24 amino acids. The junction had 21 bases not matched to a gene; V was cut back by 3 bases and J by 0 bases. For the CDR3, the DNA is TGTGCCACCAGCAGGACCAGGAATACCGGGACTAGCGGGAGGGAGAGGGCTAGCACAGATACGCAGTATTTT. The encoded protein is CATSRTRNTGTSGRERASTDTQYF. Full variable domain (missing parts from reference TRBV15 and TRBJ2-3): DAMVIQNPRYQVTQFGKPVTLSCSQTLNHNVMYWYQQKSSQAPKLLFHYYDKDFNNEADTPDNFQSRRPNTSFCFLDIRSPGLGDTAMYLCATSRTRNTGTSGRERASTDTQYFGPGTRLTVL.

There are many counts of this clonotype. This rearrangement joins TRBV7-2 to TRBJ2-3, with D unclear. The CDR3 covers 15 residues. Trimming removed 1 base from V and 0 bases from J, with 8 bases in between. Germline V lookup: CDR1 SGHTA, CDR2 FQGNSA. CDR3 residues: CASSLVVQSTDTQYF. The DNA for the CDR3 is TGTGCCAGCAGCTTAGTCGTACAGAGCACAGATACGCAGTATTTT.

This clonotype appeared a few times. V gene TRBV9 combines with J gene TRBJ1-2; maybe TRBD1 (5 bases). The CDR3 contains 14 residues. The germline CDR1 and CDR2 sequences are SGDLS and YYNGEE. With 0 bases removed from V and 7 bases from J, the gap between germline ends came to 13 bases. The CDR3 DNA is TGTGCCAGCAGCGTAGCTAGTGGGGCGGGTGGCTACACCTTC. Translating it yields CASSVASGAGGYTF.

There are many counts of this clonotype. J is TRBJ2-1 and V is TRBV7-7, with D uncertain. This CDR3 contains 18 residues. V was trimmed by 0 bases and J by 0 bases, leaving 15 bases between them. Per germline, CDR1 SSHAT and CDR2 FNYEAQ (reference sequence). The CDR3 DNA sequence: TGTGCCAGCAGCTTAGCGCTCCTAGGTACGAGCTCCTACAATGAGCAGTTCTTC. Translating gives CASSLALLGTSSYNEQFF.

This clonotype was seen only once. A much larger clonotype is one base distant, so this may be a read error. V and J are TRBV7-9 and TRBJ2-7; D is ambiguous. CDR1 and CDR2 from the germline V gene are SEHNR and FQNEAQ (reference sequence). Trimming took 5 bases from V and 2 from J, leaving 10 bases between them. The CDR3 totals 13 residues. CDR3 DNA: TGTGCCAGCAGCGTAGAGAGTACCTACGAGCAGTACTTC. Translation: CASSVESTYEQYF. Full variable domain (remainder filled in from reference TRBV7-9 and TRBJ2-7): DTGVSQNPRHKITKRGQNVTFRCDPISEHNRLYWYRQTLGQGPEFLTYFQNEAQLEKSRLLSDRFSAERPKGSFSTLEIQRTEQGDSAMYLCASSVESTYEQYFGPGTRLTVT.

The chain combines TRBV2 with TRBJ1-6, with a tentative D call TRBD1 (5 bases). The CDR3 loop spans 13 amino acids. Per germline, CDR1 SNHLY and CDR2 FYNNEI. V was trimmed by 11 bases and J by 9 bases, leaving 17 bases between them. CDR3 amino acids: CAGTGAPFSPLHF. The CDR3 DNA is TGTGCCGGAACAGGAGCCCCTTTTTCACCCCTCCACTTT. Filled out from reference TRBV2 and TRBJ1-6, the complete variable domain reads EPEVTQTPSHQVTQMGQEVILRCVPISNHLYFYWYRQILGQKVEFLVSFYNNEISEKSEIFDDQFSVERPDGSNFTLKIRSTKLEDSAMYFCAGTGAPFSPLHFGNGTRLTVT.

This clonotype has only a few counts. The chain has TRBV5-6 and TRBJ2-1; D is unresolved. Trimming removed 7 bases at V and 6 bases at J, with 20 bases between. Germline values: CDR1 SGHDT, CDR2 YYEEEE. The length of the CDR3 is 15 residues. The CDR3 DNA sequence: TGTGCCAGCCGCTGGGAACCGTTGGTGGGCAATGAGCAGTTCTTC. Translation gives CASRWEPLVGNEQFF.

Details on this clonotype: At one of its ends the junction is not consistent with the germline gene, which may arise from a read error. The chain employs TRBV12-3 or TRBV12-4 and TRBJ2-7; 8 nucleotides align to TRBD1. The CDR3 loop spans 15 amino acids. The CDR3 bases are TGTACCAGCAGTAACACCGGACAGGGATATAGCGAGCAGTACTTC. This translates into CTSSNTGQGYSEQYF.

The V gene is TRBV9, the J gene TRBJ1-1; the D gene is possibly TRBD1 (5 bases). Trimming pared 4 bases from V and 4 bases from J, leaving 14 bases between. CDR3 length: 14 amino acids. CDR1 is SGDLS and CDR2 is YYNGEE in the germline V gene. DNA for the CDR3: TGTGCCAGCAGCTTCCAGGGTTCGGGCACTGAAGCTTTCTTT. Translated, it gives CASSFQGSGTEAFF.

V usage is TRBV12-3 or TRBV12-4 and J usage is TRBJ2-5, with 9 bases identical to TRBD2. Trimming removed 6 bases from V and 4 bases from J; junction bases left unmatched: 3. CDR3 length: 13 amino acids. The CDR3 DNA reads as TGTGCCAGCAGCCAACTAGCGGGAGAGACCCAGTACTTC. Translated: CASSQLAGETQYF.

This clonotype was recorded at least ten times. V gene TRBV20-1 combines with J gene TRBJ2-1; D perhaps matches TRBD2 (5 bases). Trimming shortened V by 7 bases and J by 1 base, and 14 bases separated the two germline ends. The V gene's germline CDR1 is DFQATT and CDR2 SNEGSKA (reference sequence). The CDR3 runs 14 residues. The CDR3 here is CSVVGLESYNEQFF. CDR3 nucleotides: TGCAGTGTGGTAGGACTGGAGTCCTACAATGAGCAGTTCTTC.